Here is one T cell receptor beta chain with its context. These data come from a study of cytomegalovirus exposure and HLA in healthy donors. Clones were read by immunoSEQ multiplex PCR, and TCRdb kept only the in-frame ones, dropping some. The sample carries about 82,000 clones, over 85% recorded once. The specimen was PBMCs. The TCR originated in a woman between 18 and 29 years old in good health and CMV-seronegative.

CDR3 bases: TGTGCCAGCAGCTTAGCGAATAACGATCAGAAGTTCTTC. Translated: CASSLANNDQKFF. The chain links TRBV7-2 to TRBJ2-1, with D uncertain. The CDR3 extends over 13 amino acids. In germline, CDR1 is SGHTA, CDR2 FQGNSA. Trimming removed 0 bases from V and 14 bases from J, with 14 bases in between.